Sequencing of this T cell receptor (beta chain) was carried out in a study of T cell repertoires in cytomegalovirus infection. This clonotype was detected many times. What it recognizes is unknown. TCRdb reanalysed the reads using MiXCR and keeps one entry per CDR3 protein. Of roughly 90,000 distinct CDR3 sequences in the sample, 20% to 30% were seen once. Whole-study findings and limits: Predominance within the ex vivo response was attributable to HLA-C-restricted CMV-specific TCR beta clonotypes.

Germline CDR1 is MNHEY and CDR2 is SVGEGT. Trimming cost V 2 bases and J 1 base, with 24 bases left between them. The CDR3 spans 19 residues. Sequenced here: CD8+ T cells from cultured PBMCs, sampled from culture after CMV antigen stimulation. The sequence came from a human donor in good health (CMV status not recorded). Some clones in this sample may be carry-over from other donors' samples. This chain joins TRBV6-2 or TRBV6-3 and TRBJ2-7, with D maybe TRBD1 (5 bases). DNA of the CDR3: TGTGCCAGCAGTTACCCCACCGACAGATTCCACACCTTTTCCTACGAGCAGTACTTC. Translation: CASSYPTDRFHTFSYEQYF.